The 13 T cell receptor beta chains given below trace back to one sample, sequenced in a study of beta chain features in type 1 diabetes. The authors reverse transcribed all of the isolated RNA, so sequencing captured expressed TCRB transcripts. Sequenced by immunoSEQ multiplex PCR; TCRdb stores in-frame clones only, minus some. Of roughly 150,000 clones in the sample, around 10% were seen once. The sequencing input was central memory CD4+ T cells from blood. The receptors stem from a man younger than 35 in good health.

The chain links TRBV15 to TRBJ1-2, with 8 bases fitting TRBD1. This CDR3 region has 14 residues. V dropped 3 bases and J dropped 4; count of bases not matched to a gene: 4. Germline CDR1 and CDR2: LNHNV and YYDKDF (reference sequence). CDR3 region: CATSRDRVSYGYTF. Here the CDR3 DNA reads TGTGCCACCAGCAGGGACAGGGTTAGCTATGGCTACACCTTC.

This clone was observed a handful of times. The chain employs TRBV7-2 and TRBJ2-3; 7 bases are a match to TRBD2. Trimming removed 1 base from V and 4 bases from J; junction bases left unmatched: 2. Germline values: CDR1 SGHTA, CDR2 FQGNSA. This CDR3 is built from 14 residues. The CDR3 DNA sequence: TGTGCCAGCAGCTTAGGTCGGGGGGCAGATACGCAGTATTTT. As protein: CASSLGRGADTQYF.

The V call is TRBV7-9, the J call TRBJ1-5; maybe TRBD1 (5 bases). The CDR3 loop spans 13 amino acids. The germline V gene encodes CDR1 SEHNR and CDR2 FQNEAQ (reference sequence). With 5 bases removed from V and 6 bases from J, the gap between germline ends came to 11 bases. CDR3 loop: CASSPGGTQPQHF. In DNA, the CDR3 is TGTGCCAGCAGCCCCGGCGGGACTCAGCCCCAGCATTTT.

The chain has TRBV20-1 and TRBJ2-5, with D possibly TRBD1 on 6 matching bases. The V gene's germline CDR1 is DFQATT and CDR2 SNEGSKA (reference sequence). Trimming cost V 6 bases and J 4 bases, with 9 bases left between them. This CDR3 is built from 11 residues. CDR3 in DNA: TGCAGTGCGGGGGCCACAGAGACCCAGTACTTC. It translates to CSAGATETQYF.

This clone was seen a handful of times. V gene TRBV9 combines with J gene TRBJ1-5; D unclear. Deletions cut 0 bases from V and 1 base from J, with 5 bases between. Germline V lookup: CDR1 SGDLS, CDR2 YYNGEE. This CDR3 contains 14 residues. CDR3 amino acids: CASSVGGSNQPQHF. In nucleotides, the CDR3 is TGTGCCAGCAGCGTAGGAGGGAGCAATCAGCCCCAGCATTTT.

The CDR3 DNA follows: TGTGCCAGCAGCTTGTTGGGACTAGCAGGGGATACGCAGTATTTT. Translating it yields CASSLLGLAGDTQYF. The rearrangement uses TRBV7-3 and TRBJ2-3, with 9 bases fitting TRBD2. From germline, CDR1 is SGHTA and CDR2 FQGTGA. CDR3 length: 15 amino acids. Trimming cost V 3 bases and J 6 bases; bases outside gene matches: 7.

This chain connects TRBV10-3 to TRBJ2-7; 9 bases map to TRBD1. The CDR3 runs to 14 residues. J gave up 3 bases and V 6 bases, and 6 bases lay outside the gene matches. The germline gives CDR1 ENHRY, CDR2 SYGVKD. In DNA, the CDR3 is TGTGCCATCAGGGCCGGGACAGGGATCTACGAGCAGTACTTC. As protein: CAIRAGTGIYEQYF.

The chain recombines TRBV7-9 with TRBJ1-1; D may be TRBD1 (5 bases). Germline CDR1 and CDR2: SEHNR and FQNEAQ (reference sequence). Trimming shortened V by 8 bases and J by 4 bases, and 17 bases separated the two germline ends. The CDR3 totals 14 residues. This CDR3 reads CASVRGTEATEAFF. Here the CDR3 DNA reads TGTGCCAGCGTTCGGGGGACTGAGGCCACTGAAGCTTTCTTT.

This clone has a handful of counts. The rearrangement links TRBV11-2 to TRBJ2-7; possible D gene TRBD1, 6 bases. V was clipped by 5 bases and J by 2 bases, with 16 bases between them. CDR3 length: 15 amino acids. CDR1 is SGHAT, CDR2 FQNNGV, per germline. CDR3: CASSKDRLGPYEQYF. The DNA of the CDR3 is TGTGCCAGCAGCAAAGACAGGTTGGGGCCCTACGAGCAGTACTTC.

This clone was counted only a few times. This specimen includes other DNA sequences encoding the same CDR3. The rearrangement joins TRBV7-9 to TRBJ2-7; D ambiguous. The ends were cut back, 4 bases at V and 5 bases at J, with 6 bases in the middle. Per germline, CDR1 SEHNR and CDR2 FQNEAQ (reference sequence). The CDR3 covers 11 residues. The CDR3 spells CASSSADEQYF. CDR3 nucleotides: TGTGCCAGCAGCTCTGCGGACGAGCAGTACTTC.

This clone was seen a handful of times. This chain connects TRBV4-1 to TRBJ2-7; 8 bases line up with TRBD1. Germline values: CDR1 MGHRA, CDR2 YSYEKL. Losses at the gene ends were 2 bases for V and 6 bases for J; bases not matched to a gene: 12. The CDR3 totals 16 residues. The CDR3 reads CASSQPQTGEGGEQYF. The CDR3 DNA reads as TGCGCCAGCAGCCAACCGCAGACAGGGGAAGGGGGCGAGCAGTACTTC.

The sample holds many counts of this clone. The V gene is TRBV27, the J gene TRBJ1-1, with D possibly TRBD1 on 5 matching bases. Trimming pared 5 bases from V and 4 bases from J, leaving 11 bases between. Germline lookup yields CDR1 MNHEY and CDR2 SMNVEV (reference sequence). The CDR3 has 13 residues. This CDR3 reads CASSALGRTEAFF. DNA of the CDR3: TGTGCCAGCAGTGCCCTGGGACGCACTGAAGCTTTCTTT.

This clone was counted only a few times. This chain connects TRBV25-1 to TRBJ2-1; 12 bases fit TRBD1. The CDR3 length is 16 residues. V was pared by 3 bases and J by 10 bases, with 10 bases of the junction left unmatched. The germline CDR1 and CDR2 sequences are MGHDK and SYGVNS. The CDR3 nucleotides are TGTGCCAGCAGTGATTTGGGACAGGGGGCGAGGAGGGAGCAGTTCTTC. As protein: CASSDLGQGARREQFF.